One and the same sample provided the 18 T cell receptor beta chains below, sequenced in a study of T cells in Graves' hyperthyroidism and ophthalmopathy. RNA transcripts were the template for amplifying TCR beta CDR3 regions. HTBI primers were the set used in a first-round RT-PCR of the TCR CDR3. TCRdb used MiXCR to reprocess the multiplex PCR reads, holding one entry per CDR3 protein. The repertoire includes roughly 93,000 distinct CDR3 sequences, about half of them detected once, and about 25% sits in the top ten. The sequencing sample was made of blood. These receptors all come from a woman aged 40-49 years with Graves' hyperthyroidism.

This clonotype was seen a handful of times. The chain employs TRBV28 and TRBJ1-1, with D hard to call. The CDR3 has 11 residues. CDR1 and CDR2 (germline): MDHEN, SYDVKM. Trimming shortened V by 3 bases and J by 8 bases, and 7 bases separated the two germline ends. Written as DNA, the CDR3 is TGTGCCAGCAGTTTTTCTATAGAAGCTTTCTTT. This translates into CASSFSIEAFF. The full variable domain, rest sourced from reference TRBV28 and TRBJ1-1, is DVKVTQSSRYLVKRTGEKVFLECVQDMDHENMFWYRQDPGLGLRLIYFSYDVKMKEKGDIPEGYSVSREKKERFSLILESASTNQTSMYLCASSFSIEAFFGQGTRLTVV.

This chain links TRBV29-1 with TRBJ1-2, with 8 bases matching TRBD1. Germline loops: CDR1 SQVTM, CDR2 ANQGSEA. V trimming: 0 bases; J trimming: 4 bases; junction bases outside the gene matches: 13. The CDR3 extends over 17 amino acids. The DNA of the CDR3 is TGCAGCGTTGAAGATGAGGGCGGGACAGGAGGGCCCTATGGCTACACCTTC. Its protein product is CSVEDEGGTGGPYGYTF.

The chain has TRBV25-1 and TRBJ2-2; D not certain. The CDR3 is 16 amino acids. Per germline, CDR1 MGHDK and CDR2 SYGVNS. The V end lost 4 bases, the J end lost 0 bases, and 12 bases lay between the germline ends. The DNA for the CDR3 is TGTGCCAGCAGTGCTGGACGGAACGCGAACACCGGGGAGCTGTTTTTT. Its translation: CASSAGRNANTGELFF.

This CDR3 reads CASSAGGIDSPLHF. CDR3 nucleotides: TGTGCCAGCAGTGCAGGGGGGATTGATTCACCCCTCCACTTT. The chain recombines TRBV2 with TRBJ1-6; 7 bases line up with TRBD1. V was clipped by 4 bases and J by 8 bases; unmatched bases: 5. CDR3 length equals 14 residues. From germline, CDR1 is SNHLY and CDR2 FYNNEI.

J is TRBJ1-5 and V is TRBV20-1; D not resolved. The germline V and J ends were trimmed by 3 bases and 14 bases, with 20 bases remaining between them. The CDR3 is 13 residues long. Germline-derived CDR1 and CDR2 are DFQATT and SNEGSKA (reference sequence). CDR3 sequence: CSASRELAPYEHF. For the CDR3, the DNA is TGCAGTGCTAGCCGCGAGCTCGCGCCCTACGAGCATTTT.

The CDR3 loop reads CAISPGGTRSRNTIYF. The DNA for the CDR3 is TGTGCCATCAGTCCTGGCGGGACAAGATCGAGAAACACCATATATTTT. The chain joins TRBV10-3 to TRBJ1-3; D is possibly TRBD1 (6 bases). CDR1 is ENHRY and CDR2 is SYGVKD in the germline V gene. The V end lost 5 bases, the J end lost 5 bases, and 19 bases lay between the germline ends. The CDR3 is 16 amino acids.

This clonotype was picked up many times. V usage is TRBV7-8 and J usage is TRBJ2-7, with a possible D match to TRBD1 (5 bases). CDR3 length equals 15 residues. V lost 5 bases and J 5 bases, leaving 19 bases between the germline ends. Germline CDR1 and CDR2: SGHVS and FQNEAQ. The CDR3 sequence is CASSHPQGTFDEQYF. For the CDR3, the DNA is TGTGCCAGCAGCCACCCCCAGGGAACATTCGACGAGCAGTACTTC.

This clonotype was counted between two and nine times. The gene calls are TRBV29-1 and TRBJ1-2; D not resolved. Trimming removed 8 bases at V and 4 bases at J, with 14 bases between. CDR3 length equals 12 residues. Germline loops: CDR1 SQVTM, CDR2 ANQGSEA. In DNA, the CDR3 is TGCAGCCAAGATGAACGGATCTATGGCTACACCTTC. Encoded protein: CSQDERIYGYTF.

This clonotype is classed as medium-sized. V and J are TRBV13 and TRBJ2-5; 10 bases agree with TRBD1. CDR3 length equals 14 residues. After removal of 8 bases from V and 5 bases from J, the junction contained 8 bases not matched to a gene. Per germline, CDR1 PRHDT and CDR2 FYEKMQ (reference sequence). The CDR3 sequence: CASRGRDRGETQYF. DNA for the CDR3: TGTGCCAGCCGAGGAAGGGACAGGGGCGAGACCCAGTACTTC.

This clonotype showed up many times. V is TRBV7-9 and J is TRBJ1-2; D remains ambiguous. The CDR3 has 13 amino acids. The germline V gene has CDR1 SEHNR and CDR2 FQNEAQ (reference sequence). Between the trimmed V and J ends, which lost 1 base and 0 bases, there was a span of 3 bases. The CDR3 reads CASSLVANYGYTF. CDR3 bases: TGTGCCAGCAGCTTAGTAGCTAACTATGGCTACACCTTC.

The CDR3 spells CATSAGPGANVLTF. The CDR3 DNA reads TGTGCCACCAGTGCGGGGCCGGGGGCCAACGTCCTGACTTTC. The chain recombines TRBV24-1 with TRBJ2-6; D may match TRBD1 or TRBD2 (5 bases each). The CDR3 runs to 14 residues. Trimming cost V 5 bases and J 4 bases, with 8 bases left between them. From germline, CDR1 is KGHDR and CDR2 SFDVKD.

This clonotype was picked up a small number of times. This chain joins TRBV29-1 and TRBJ2-7, with 9 bases lining up with TRBD2. The CDR3 is 13 amino acids. Germline V gene lookup returns CDR1 SQVTM and CDR2 ANQGSEA. V lost 8 bases to trimming and J lost 4 bases; unmatched junction nucleotides: 9. The CDR3 DNA reads TGCAGCCAAGAGGGAGCGGGGGGATACGAGCAGTACTTC. This sequence encodes CSQEGAGGYEQYF.

The V and J genes are TRBV5-1 and TRBJ2-7; TRBD2 is a possible D gene (7 bases). Germline loops: CDR1 SGHRS, CDR2 YFSETQ. V lost 1 base, J lost 6 bases, and 14 bases lay in between. The CDR3 is made up of 14 amino acids. The CDR3 DNA is TGCGCCAGCAGCTTGAAACAGGGAGGGCTCGAGCAGTACTTC. Protein product: CASSLKQGGLEQYF. The variable domain in full, with the rest retrieved from reference TRBV5-1 and TRBJ2-7, is KAGVTQTPRYLIKTRGQQVTLSCSPISGHRSVSWYQQTPGQGLQFLFEYFSETQRNKGNFPGRFSGRQFSNSRSEMNVSTLELGDSALYLCASSLKQGGLEQYFGPGTRLTVT.

This clonotype was detected a few times. The V and J genes are TRBV7-8 and TRBJ2-7; TRBD2 agrees at 12 bases. The germline CDR1 and CDR2 sequences are SGHVS and FQNEAQ. CDR3 length: 15 residues. V shed 6 bases and J 3 bases; nucleotides not matched to a gene: 6. This CDR3 reads CASSRTSGRNYEQYF. The CDR3 region has the DNA TGTGCCAGCAGTAGAACTAGCGGGAGGAACTACGAGCAGTACTTC.

The chain carries TRBV5-4 and TRBJ2-7; 13 bases are shared with TRBD2. The CDR3 sequence is 15 residues long. With 4 bases clipped from V and 4 bases from J, the junction kept 5 bases outside the gene matches. Germline V lookup: CDR1 SGHNT, CDR2 YYREEE (reference sequence). This CDR3 is CASSHTSGRDYEQYF. DNA for the CDR3: TGTGCCAGCAGCCACACTAGCGGGAGGGATTACGAGCAGTACTTC.

This clonotype was recorded many times. The J gene is TRBJ1-3, the V gene TRBV29-1; D is uncertain. Germline V lookup: CDR1 SQVTM, CDR2 ANQGSEA. Trimming took 7 bases from V and 0 from J, leaving 10 bases between them. The CDR3 contains 13 residues. The CDR3 DNA is TGCAGCGCAAAGGCCAGCTCTGGAAACACCATATATTTT. It translates to CSAKASSGNTIYF. Drawing the rest from reference TRBV29-1 and TRBJ1-3, the complete variable domain is SAVISQKPSRDICQRGTSLTIQCQVDSQVTMMFWYRQQPGQSLTLIATANQGSEATYESGFVIDKFPISRPNLTFSTLTVSNMSPEDSSIYLCSAKASSGNTIYFGEGSWLTVV.

This clonotype was seen ten or more times. The chain joins TRBV5-1 to TRBJ2-7; the D is unclear. V was shortened by 3 bases and J by 3 bases, with 16 bases between the two germline ends. The germline V gene encodes CDR1 SGHRS and CDR2 YFSETQ. CDR3 size: 15 residues. The chain's CDR3 is CASSSTGQGIYEQYF. The CDR3 DNA is TGCGCCAGCAGCTCCACGGGCCAAGGTATCTACGAGCAGTACTTC.

This clonotype was seen ten or more times. The rearrangement joins TRBV5-1 to TRBJ1-5; D is uncertain. Trimming pared 0 bases from V and 6 bases from J, leaving 7 bases between. Germline CDR1 and CDR2: SGHRS and YFSETQ. The CDR3 has 13 amino acids. Here the CDR3 DNA reads TGCGCCAGCAGCTTGGACAGCCTTCAGCCCCAGCATTTT. It is translated as CASSLDSLQPQHF.